The T cell receptor (beta chain) described here comes from a study of CD8 T cell repertoires and HIV-1 epitope variants. Study-level background: Controls were a CMV, EBV and flu pool, Ebola AY9, and no peptide. Tested: three Gag epitope families, Nef HW9 and YT9.

Only in-frame clones appear in the TCRdb table, and some are missing; sequencing was by immunoSEQ multiplex PCR. The table lists about 5,600 clones, about three fifths of them singletons. J was trimmed by 2 bases and V by 0 bases; bases with no gene match: 2. Germline V gene data show CDR1 as SGDLS and CDR2 as YYNGEE. CDR3 length: 14 amino acids. Findings and caveats of the study: Nef KF9 drew 4 to 6 clonotypes and HW9 one, without TAALDMSHF responses.

Remarks on this clone: Its antigen is unknown.

The sequence came from a male donor with HIV. The sequenced sample was cultured CD8+ T cells derived from PBMCs. J is TRBJ2-7 and V is TRBV9; TRBD1 matches at 7 bases. The CDR3 here is CASSVGQGPYEQYF. CDR3 bases: TGTGCCAGCAGCGTAGGACAGGGCCCCTACGAGCAGTACTTC. Full variable domain (outside the CDR3, taken from reference TRBV9 and TRBJ2-7): DSGVTQTPKHLITATGQRVTLRCSPRSGDLSVYWYQQSLDQGLQFLIQYYNGEERAKGNILERFSAQQFPDLHSELNLSSLELGDSALYFCASSVGQGPYEQYFGPGTRLTVT.